This T cell receptor beta chain is drawn from a study of T cell repertoires in cytomegalovirus infection. Overall study context: Public TCR beta signatures marked donors with CMV infection and the matching HLA. General study points: Carriers of CMV and the relevant HLA type were discriminated by public TCR beta frequency. Ex vivo, HLA-C-restricted CMV-specific TCR beta clonotypes prevailed over the rest of the response.

Germline trimming cut 6 bases from V and 5 bases from J; bases unmatched to any gene: 7. There are 13 residues in the CDR3. From germline, CDR1 is SGHTA and CDR2 FQGTGA. One entry per CDR3 protein, called by TCRdb with MiXCR from the reads. The table lists 170,000 or so distinct CDR3 sequences, 13% to 15% of them singletons. Points on this clonotype: Antigen specificity is unknown.

The sequence was obtained from a human donor in good health (CMV status not recorded). Some clones in this sample may be carry-over from other donors' samples. Sequenced: PBMCs. This sequence joins TRBV7-3 and TRBJ2-7; 7 bases align to TRBD1. DNA for the CDR3: TGTGCCAGCAGTCTCACAGGGGCAAACGAGCAGTACTTC. Translation gives CASSLTGANEQYF.